What follows describes a single T cell receptor (beta chain). The data originate from a study of T cells in Graves' hyperthyroidism and ophthalmopathy. Trimming took 4 bases from V and 2 from J; bases not matched to a gene: 10. The CDR3 loop spans 16 amino acids. CDR1 is SGHRS, CDR2 YFSETQ, per germline. Stable hyperthyroidism: no ophthalmopathy progression over 18 months of follow-up. The patients, who ranged from 18 to 65 in age, presented with newly diagnosed hyperthyroidism lasting under 2 months. The investigators amplified TCR beta CDR3 regions from RNA transcripts. HTBI primers drove first-round RT-PCR of the TCR CDR3. Via MiXCR, TCRdb re-called the multiplex PCR reads, giving one row per CDR3 protein. The top ten hold over 8% of the sample, which has 750,000 to 950,000 distinct CDR3 sequences, more than 30% seen once.

The sequenced sample consisted of blood. The receptor comes from a man between 18 and 35 years old with Graves' hyperthyroidism. The V and J genes are TRBV5-1 and TRBJ2-3, with TRBD1 matching 7 bases. CDR3 bases: TGCGCCAGCAGCAGGATCGGACAGGAGAACACAGATACGCAGTATTTT. Amino acid sequence: CASSRIGQENTDTQYF. Based on the CDR3 plus reference TRBV5-1 and TRBJ2-3, the full variable domain is KAGVTQTPRYLIKTRGQQVTLSCSPISGHRSVSWYQQTPGQGLQFLFEYFSETQRNKGNFPGRFSGRQFSNSRSEMNVSTLELGDSALYLCASSRIGQENTDTQYFGPGTRLTVL.